This entry features one T cell receptor beta chain sequence. Its antigen is undetermined. Data came from immunoSEQ multiplex PCR; TCRdb stores just in-frame clones and leaves some out. Among about 97,000 clones listed, around nine tenths were seen once. The data derive from a study of graft-versus-host responses after intestinal transplantation. Study details: Induction using anti-thymocyte globulin, followed by tacrolimus and steroids for 3 to 4 years, was given to all recipients. General study findings and limits: Recipient-marrow GvH clones were detected, some having first appeared in ileum or blood.

This CDR3 has 15 amino acids. Per germline, CDR1 LNHDA and CDR2 SQIVND (reference sequence). Trimming removed 3 bases from V and 4 bases from J; junction bases left unmatched: 7. The sample in question was PBMCs, obtained about 450 days after intestinal transplant. The chain couples TRBV19 to TRBJ1-1; 8 positions match TRBD1. The receptor comes from a human patient who received an intestinal transplant, so some T cells may come from the graft donor. CDR3 in amino acids: CASSIGTGLGTEAFF. For the CDR3, the DNA is TGTGCCAGTAGTATCGGGACAGGCCTTGGCACTGAAGCTTTCTTT.